Listed below are T cell receptor beta chains from one sample, sequenced in a study of T cells in Graves' hyperthyroidism and ophthalmopathy. TCRdb re-called the multiplex PCR reads through MiXCR, storing one row per CDR3 protein. The sample contains around 620,000 distinct CDR3 sequences, more than 45% of which appear only once. Sequenced input: peripheral blood or thyroid tissue (not recorded which). The receptors shown here come from an adult woman with Graves' disease, either hyperthyroidism or ophthalmopathy (not recorded which). CDR3s include the opening cysteine and the closing phenylalanine or tryptophan. Each record gives: J gene, clone size, V gene, D gene, CDR3 DNA, CDR3 protein. A D gene is named only where the DNA matches it firmly. Clone size is shown for a subset of rows, as once, few, many or a class of expanded clone.

>TRBJ2-7|.|TRBV5-1|.
TGCGCCAGCAGCTCAGGACGGACCTACGAGCAGAACTTC
CASSSGRTYEQNF
>TRBJ2-7|few|TRBV27|.
TGTGCCAGCAGTTTTGGGAGCAGGCCCCTACGAGAGCAGTACTTC
CASSFGSRPLREQYF
>TRBJ1-1|.|TRBV29-1|TRBD1
TGCAGCGTTCCCTCCAGGGGGATGAACACTGAAGCTTTCTTT
CSVPSRGMNTEAFF
>TRBJ2-7|.|TRBV9|.
TGTGCCAGCAGCGCTGAGCAGTACTTC
CASSAEQYF
>TRBJ1-1|.|TRBV20-1|.
TGCAGTGCTAGTTACAGGGCGGGCACTGAAGCTTTCTTT
CSASYRAGTEAFF
>TRBJ2-5|many|TRBV5-6|TRBD2
TGTGCCAGCAGGGGGAACGGACTAGCGGACCAACAGACCCAGTACTTC
CASRGNGLADQQTQYF
>TRBJ2-7|.|TRBV5-1|.
TGCGCCGGCAGCCTTTACACGTACGAGCAGTACTTC
CAGSLYTYEQYF
>TRBJ1-2|.|TRBV7-9|.
TGTGCCAGCAGCTTAGCGCAGAGCTCCTATGGCTACACCTTC
CASSLAQSSYGYTF
>TRBJ1-1|.|TRBV20-1|.
TGCAGTGGGGAGTTTGGGAACACTGAAGCTTTCTTT
CSGEFGNTEAFF
>TRBJ2-7|.|TRBV10-2|TRBD1
TGCGCCTACAGGGGCAGATCTCGCGAGCAGTACTTC
CAYRGRSREQYF
>TRBJ1-1|few|TRBV19|.
TGTGCCAGTAGTACATTACGGACCCTTCTACTCACTGAAGCTTTCTTT
CASSTLRTLLLTEAFF
>TRBJ2-1|.|TRBV7-8|TRBD2
TGTGCCAGCAGCCCCGGGACTAGCGGCTTCAATGAGCAGTTCTTC
CASSPGTSGFNEQFF
>TRBJ1-1|many|TRBV19|.
TGTGCCAGTAGTATGGGAAGAGACACCTCCGTCGGCCTTTTT
CASSMGRDTSVGLF
>TRBJ1-5|.|TRBV30|TRBD1
TGTGCCTGGAATGGACAGGGCCGATATCAGCCCCAGCATTTT
CAWNGQGRYQPQHF
>TRBJ1-5|.|TRBV10-2|TRBD1
TGCGCCAGCAGTGATGGGACAGGGTGGCCGGGGCCCCAGCATTTT
CASSDGTGWPGPQHF
>TRBJ2-7|.|TRBV9|TRBD1
TGTGCCAGCTCAAGGACAGGGCCCCAAGATAACGAGCAGTACTTC
CASSRTGPQDNEQYF
>TRBJ2-5|.|TRBV15|.
TGTGCCACCAGCAGTCGGGGACGGGGGGCAGGGGAGACCCAGTACTTC
CATSSRGRGAGETQYF
>TRBJ1-2|.|TRBV20-1|.
TGCAGTGCTAGAGATTACAGGGAGGATGGCTACACCTTC
CSARDYREDGYTF
>TRBJ2-5|few|TRBV7-6|.
TGTGCCAGCACCCGCGATCCAGGGCGCCAAGAGACCCAGTACTTC
CASTRDPGRQETQYF
>TRBJ2-1|.|TRBV7-2|TRBD2
TGTGCCAGCAGCCCGGGGGTAGCGGGTTACAATGAGCAGTTCTTC
CASSPGVAGYNEQFF
>TRBJ2-3|few|TRBV7-2|.
TGTGCCAGCAGCTCCCCGCTCACAGATACGCAGTATTTT
CASSSPLTDTQYF
>TRBJ2-7|.|TRBV20-1|.
TGCAGTGCTAGTCGGGCGGGACTCGTCAACGAGCAGTACTTC
CSASRAGLVNEQYF